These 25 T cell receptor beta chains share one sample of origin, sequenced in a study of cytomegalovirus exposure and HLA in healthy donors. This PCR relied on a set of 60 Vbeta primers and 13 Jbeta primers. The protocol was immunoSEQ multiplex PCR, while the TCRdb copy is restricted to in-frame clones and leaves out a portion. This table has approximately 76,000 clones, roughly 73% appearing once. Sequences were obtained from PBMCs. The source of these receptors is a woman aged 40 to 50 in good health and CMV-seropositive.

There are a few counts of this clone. DNA for the CDR3: TGTGCCACCGCCCTGACTTTAAATGAAAAACTGTTTTTT. This sequence encodes CATALTLNEKLFF. This sequence joins TRBV6-5 and TRBJ1-4; no reliable D call. Trimming removed 10 bases from V and 5 bases from J, with 14 bases in between. This CDR3 is 13 amino acids long. Germline CDR1 MNHEY, CDR2 SVGAGI.

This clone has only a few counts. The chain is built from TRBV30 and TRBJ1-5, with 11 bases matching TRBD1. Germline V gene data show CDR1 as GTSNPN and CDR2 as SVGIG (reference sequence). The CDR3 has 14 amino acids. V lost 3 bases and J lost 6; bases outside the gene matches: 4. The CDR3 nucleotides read TGTGCCTGGAGGGGACAGGGGGGTGTTCAGCCCCAGCATTTT. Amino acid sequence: CAWRGQGGVQPQHF. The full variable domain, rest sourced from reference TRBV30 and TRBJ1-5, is SQTIHQWPATLVQPVGSPLSLECTVEGTSNPNLYWYRQAAGRGLQLLFYSVGIGQISSEVPQNLSASRPQDRQFILSSKKLLLSDSGFYLCAWRGQGGVQPQHFGDGTRLSIL.

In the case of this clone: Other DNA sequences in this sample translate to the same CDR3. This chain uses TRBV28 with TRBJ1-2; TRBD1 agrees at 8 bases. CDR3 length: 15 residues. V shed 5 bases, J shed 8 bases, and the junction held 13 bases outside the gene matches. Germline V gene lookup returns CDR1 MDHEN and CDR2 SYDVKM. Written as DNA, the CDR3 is TGTGCCAGCAGTCCTCACGCCGGGACAGGAAGCGGCTACACCTTC. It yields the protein CASSPHAGTGSGYTF.

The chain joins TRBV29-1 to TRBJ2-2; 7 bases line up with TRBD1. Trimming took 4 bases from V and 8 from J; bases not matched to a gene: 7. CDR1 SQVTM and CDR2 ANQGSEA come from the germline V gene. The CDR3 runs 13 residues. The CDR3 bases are TGCAGCGTTGTGACAGGGAGAATAGGGGAGCTGTTTTTT. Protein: CSVVTGRIGELFF.

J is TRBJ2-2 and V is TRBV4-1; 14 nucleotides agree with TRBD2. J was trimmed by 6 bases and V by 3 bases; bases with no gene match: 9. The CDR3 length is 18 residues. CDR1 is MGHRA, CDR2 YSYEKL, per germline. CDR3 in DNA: TGCGCCAGCAGCCAGAGGACTAGCGGGGGGATCATCGCCGGGGAGCTGTTTTTT. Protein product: CASSQRTSGGIIAGELFF.

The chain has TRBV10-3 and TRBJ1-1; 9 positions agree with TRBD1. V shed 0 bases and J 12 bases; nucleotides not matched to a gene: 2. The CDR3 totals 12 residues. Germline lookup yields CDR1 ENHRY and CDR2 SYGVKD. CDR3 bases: TGTGCCATCAGTGAGTCGGGACAGGGTACTTTCTTT. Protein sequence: CAISESGQGTFF.

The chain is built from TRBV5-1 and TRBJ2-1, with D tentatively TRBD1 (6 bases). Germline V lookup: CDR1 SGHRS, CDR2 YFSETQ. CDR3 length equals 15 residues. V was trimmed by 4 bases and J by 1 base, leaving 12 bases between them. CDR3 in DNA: TGCGCCAGCAGCCTAGGACAGACTTCCTACAATGAGCAGTTCTTC. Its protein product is CASSLGQTSYNEQFF.

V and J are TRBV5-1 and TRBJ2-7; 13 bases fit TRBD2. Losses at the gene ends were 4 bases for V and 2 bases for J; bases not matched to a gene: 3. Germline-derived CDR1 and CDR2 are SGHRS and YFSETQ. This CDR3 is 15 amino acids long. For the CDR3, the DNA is TGCGCCAGCAGCCCAGGACTAGCGGGAGCCTACGAGCAGTACTTC. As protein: CASSPGLAGAYEQYF.

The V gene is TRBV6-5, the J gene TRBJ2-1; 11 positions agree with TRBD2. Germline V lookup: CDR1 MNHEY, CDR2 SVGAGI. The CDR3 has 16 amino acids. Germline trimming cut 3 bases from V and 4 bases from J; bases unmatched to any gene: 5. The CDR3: CASSYSLAGGYNEQFF. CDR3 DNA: TGTGCCAGCAGTTATTCGCTAGCGGGAGGTTACAATGAGCAGTTCTTC.

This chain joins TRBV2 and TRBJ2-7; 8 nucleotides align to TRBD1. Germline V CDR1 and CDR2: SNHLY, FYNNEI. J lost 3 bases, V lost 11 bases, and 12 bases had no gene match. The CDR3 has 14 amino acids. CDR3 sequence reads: CAVSSPGTGYEQYF. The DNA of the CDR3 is TGTGCCGTCTCGAGCCCCGGGACAGGCTACGAGCAGTACTTC.

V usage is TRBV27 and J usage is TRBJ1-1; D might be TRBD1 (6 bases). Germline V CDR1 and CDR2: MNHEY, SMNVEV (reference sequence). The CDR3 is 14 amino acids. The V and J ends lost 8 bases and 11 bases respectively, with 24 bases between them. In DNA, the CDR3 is TGTGCCAGCCAAAACTCGACAGGAGCCCCTGGGGCTTTCTTT. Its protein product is CASQNSTGAPGAFF.

CDR3 sequence reads: CASSPGTALYEQYF. Written as DNA, the CDR3 is TGTGCCAGCAGCCCCGGGACAGCACTCTACGAGCAGTACTTC. The genes are TRBV28 and TRBJ2-7; TRBD1 aligns across 7 bases. Germline trimming cut 6 bases from V and 3 bases from J; bases unmatched to any gene: 8. The CDR3 is made up of 14 amino acids. Per germline, CDR1 MDHEN and CDR2 SYDVKM.

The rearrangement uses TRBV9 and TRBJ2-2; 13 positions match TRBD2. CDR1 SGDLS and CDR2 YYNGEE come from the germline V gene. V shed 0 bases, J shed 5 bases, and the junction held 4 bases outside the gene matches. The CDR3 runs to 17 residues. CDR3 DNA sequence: TGTGCCAGCAGCGTAGCCGGGACTAGCGGGACGACCGGGGAGCTGTTTTTT. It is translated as CASSVAGTSGTTGELFF. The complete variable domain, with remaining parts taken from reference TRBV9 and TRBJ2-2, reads DSGVTQTPKHLITATGQRVTLRCSPRSGDLSVYWYQQSLDQGLQFLIQYYNGEERAKGNILERFSAQQFPDLHSELNLSSLELGDSALYFCASSVAGTSGTTGELFFGEGSRLTVL.

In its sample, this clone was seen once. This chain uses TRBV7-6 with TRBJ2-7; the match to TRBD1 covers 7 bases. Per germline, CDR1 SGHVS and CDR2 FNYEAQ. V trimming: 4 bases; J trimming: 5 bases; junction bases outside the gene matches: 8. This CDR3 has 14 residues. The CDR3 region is CASSSHRGLDEQYF. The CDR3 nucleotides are TGTGCCAGCAGCTCCCACAGGGGCCTAGACGAGCAGTACTTC. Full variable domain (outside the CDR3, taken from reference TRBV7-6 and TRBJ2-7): GAGVSQSPRYKVTKRGQDVALRCDPISGHVSLYWYRQALGQGPEFLTYFNYEAQQDKSGLPNDRFSAERPEGSISTLTIQRTEQRDSAMYRCASSSHRGLDEQYFGPGTRLTVT.

CDR3 loop: CASSLKNPWGVDAFF. CDR3 coding DNA: TGTGCCAGCAGCTTAAAGAACCCGTGGGGGGTGGACGCTTTCTTT. The J gene is TRBJ1-1, the V gene TRBV7-2; D might be TRBD1 (5 bases). Germline CDR1 reads SGHTA; CDR2 reads FQGNSA. Trimming left V 2 bases short and J 11 bases short, with 21 bases between. CDR3 length: 15 residues.

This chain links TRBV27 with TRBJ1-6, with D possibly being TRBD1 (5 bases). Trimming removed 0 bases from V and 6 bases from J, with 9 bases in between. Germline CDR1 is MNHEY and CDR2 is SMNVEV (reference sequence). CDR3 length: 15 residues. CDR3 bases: TGTGCCAGCAGTTTATCGACAGAAACTAATTCACCCCTCCACTTT. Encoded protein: CASSLSTETNSPLHF.

The CDR3 sequence is CASSFRGVSYNSPLHF. The CDR3 coding sequence is TGTGCCAGCAGCTTTAGGGGCGTCTCCTATAATTCACCCCTCCACTTT. The chain has TRBV11-2 and TRBJ1-6, with D possibly being TRBD1 (5 bases). The CDR3 is made up of 16 amino acids. The germline V and J ends were trimmed by 3 bases and 0 bases, with 9 bases remaining between them. The germline gives CDR1 SGHAT, CDR2 FQNNGV.

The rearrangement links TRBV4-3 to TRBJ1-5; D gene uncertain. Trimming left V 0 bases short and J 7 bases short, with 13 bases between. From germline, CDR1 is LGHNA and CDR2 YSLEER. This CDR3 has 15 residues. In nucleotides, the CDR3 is TGCGCCAGCAGCCAAGATGTTTCAGGCGGGCAGCCCCAGCATTTT. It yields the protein CASSQDVSGGQPQHF.

This CDR3 reads CSVIPQGGPREADTQYF. Written as DNA, the CDR3 is TGCAGCGTCATTCCGCAAGGGGGACCACGGGAGGCAGATACGCAGTATTTT. This chain joins TRBV29-1 and TRBJ2-3; D possibly corresponds to TRBD2 (7 bases). The V and J ends lost 6 bases and 4 bases respectively, with 26 bases between them. Germline V gives CDR1 SQVTM, CDR2 ANQGSEA. This CDR3 is 17 amino acids long.

The CDR3 loop reads CASSASYYRTGSNGYTF. CDR3 nucleotide sequence: TGTGCCAGCAGCGCCTCATACTATAGGACAGGGTCAAATGGCTACACCTTC. The chain carries TRBV9 and TRBJ1-2; TRBD1 aligns across 8 bases. Trimming removed 3 bases from V and 6 bases from J; junction bases left unmatched: 16. The CDR3 has 17 residues. Germline values: CDR1 SGDLS, CDR2 YYNGEE.

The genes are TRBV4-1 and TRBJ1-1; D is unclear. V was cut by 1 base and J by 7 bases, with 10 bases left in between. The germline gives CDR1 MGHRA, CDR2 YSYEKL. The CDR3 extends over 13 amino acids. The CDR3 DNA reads TGCGCCAGCAGCCAAGGAGGAGTAGGTGAAGCTTTCTTT. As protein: CASSQGGVGEAFF.

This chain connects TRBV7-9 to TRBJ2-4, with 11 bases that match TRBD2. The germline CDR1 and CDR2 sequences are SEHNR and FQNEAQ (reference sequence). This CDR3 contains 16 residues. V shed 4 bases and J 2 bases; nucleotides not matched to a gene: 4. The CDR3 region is CASSSLAGGPKNIQYF. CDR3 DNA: TGTGCCAGCAGCTCTTTAGCGGGGGGGCCCAAAAACATTCAGTACTTC.

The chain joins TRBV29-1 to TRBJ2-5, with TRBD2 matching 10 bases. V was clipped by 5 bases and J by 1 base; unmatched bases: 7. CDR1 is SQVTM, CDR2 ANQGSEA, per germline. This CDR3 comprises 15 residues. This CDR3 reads CSVRPGLAPQETQYF. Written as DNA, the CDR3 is TGCAGCGTTCGACCGGGACTAGCGCCCCAAGAGACCCAGTACTTC.

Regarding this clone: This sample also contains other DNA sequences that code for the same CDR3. The CDR3 DNA is TGTGCCAGCAGGGGAGTTGGCTATGGCTACACCTTC. Protein: CASRGVGYGYTF. This chain links TRBV28 with TRBJ1-2; D is undetermined. CDR1 is MDHEN, CDR2 SYDVKM, per germline. V was clipped by 6 bases and J by 4 bases, with 9 bases between them. The CDR3 has 12 residues.

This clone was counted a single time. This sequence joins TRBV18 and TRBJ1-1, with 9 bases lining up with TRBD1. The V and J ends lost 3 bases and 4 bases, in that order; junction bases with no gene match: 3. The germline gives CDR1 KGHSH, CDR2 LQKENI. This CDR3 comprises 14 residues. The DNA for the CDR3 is TGTGCCAGCTCACCGGACAGGGGAAGCACTGAAGCTTTCTTT. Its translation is CASSPDRGSTEAFF.